This T cell receptor beta chain was found in a study of blood T cells in healthy people across ages. The use of a sample-barcoded 5' primer and a J-beta primer mix characterized a second PCR of roughly 6 to 11 cycles. TCRdb analysed the 5' RACE reads with MiXCR anew, one entry per CDR3 protein. Of 800,000 to 900,000 distinct CDR3 sequences in the sample, less than 80% were seen once. Sequenced: blood. This clonotype was sampled from a man aged 25 to 40 in good health.

CDR3 sequence reads: CASSVDASYEQYF. CDR3 bases: TGTGCCAGCAGCGTGGACGCTTCTTACGAGCAGTACTTC. The V gene is TRBV9, the J gene TRBJ2-4; unclear D gene. The J call could be wrong; TRBJ2-7 is a better fit for the DNA end. This CDR3 contains 13 residues. Germline V gene lookup returns CDR1 SGDLS and CDR2 YYNGEE.